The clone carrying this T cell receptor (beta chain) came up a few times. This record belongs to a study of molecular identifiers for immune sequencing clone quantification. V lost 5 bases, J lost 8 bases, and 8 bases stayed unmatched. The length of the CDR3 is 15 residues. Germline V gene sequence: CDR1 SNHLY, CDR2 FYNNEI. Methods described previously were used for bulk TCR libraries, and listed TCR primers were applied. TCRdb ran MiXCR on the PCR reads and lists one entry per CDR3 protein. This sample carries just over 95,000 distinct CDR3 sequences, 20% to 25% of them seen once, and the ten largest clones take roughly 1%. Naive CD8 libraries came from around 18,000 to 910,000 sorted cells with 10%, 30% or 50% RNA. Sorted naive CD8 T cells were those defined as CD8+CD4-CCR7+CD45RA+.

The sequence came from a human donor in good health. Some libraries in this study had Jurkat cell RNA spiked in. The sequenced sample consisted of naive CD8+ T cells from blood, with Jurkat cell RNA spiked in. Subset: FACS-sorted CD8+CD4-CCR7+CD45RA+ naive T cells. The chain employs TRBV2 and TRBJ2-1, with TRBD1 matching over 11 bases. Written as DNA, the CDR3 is TGTGCCAGCAGTTTAGGACAGGGGGCTGGGTATGAGCAGTTCTTC. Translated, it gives CASSLGQGAGYEQFF.